Below, 18 T cell receptor beta chains from the same sample are listed, as sequenced in a study of neoadjuvant anti-PD-1 for oral cavity cancer. Generated by immunoSEQ multiplex PCR, the TCRdb table keeps only in-frame clones and is missing some. This table has about 72,000 clones, 65% to 85% appearing once. The material was PBMCs, obtained before nivolumab (anti-PD-1) treatment. These receptors were collected from a person aged 40 to 85 with oral cavity squamous cell carcinoma.

A single count supports this clone. The rearrangement joins TRBV28 to TRBJ1-2, with TRBD1 matching 10 bases. Germline V lookup: CDR1 MDHEN, CDR2 SYDVKM. With 4 bases clipped from V and 6 bases from J, the junction kept 8 bases outside the gene matches. This CDR3 has 15 residues. In nucleotides, the CDR3 is TGTGCCAGCAGTTGGGCTAGGACAGGGGGAAATGGCTACACCTTC. It is translated as CASSWARTGGNGYTF.

This chain joins TRBV4-1 and TRBJ2-7; the match to TRBD1 covers 11 bases. The CDR3 spans 16 residues. The V gene's germline CDR1 is MGHRA and CDR2 YSYEKL. The V gene end was trimmed by 4 bases and the J gene end by 7 bases; junction bases not matched to a gene: 12. CDR3 DNA sequence: TGCGCCAGCAGCCCCAGTTTAGGACAGGGGGCTAGGGAGCAGTACTTC. Translation: CASSPSLGQGAREQYF.

This clone has only one observation. The V and J genes are TRBV6-6 and TRBJ1-1, with TRBD1 identical over 8 bases. This CDR3 has 13 amino acids. Looked up from germline, CDR1 is MNHNY and CDR2 is SVGAGI (reference sequence). J gave up 10 bases and V 6 bases, and 10 bases lay outside the gene matches. For the CDR3, the DNA is TGTGCCAGCAGACCGGACAGGGCAAGGGGAGCTTTCTTT. Its protein product is CASRPDRARGAFF.

In this sample, this clone turned up a few times. The chain combines TRBV11-2 with TRBJ2-5; 7 bases line up with TRBD2. The CDR3 consists of 17 residues. Germline CDR1 SGHAT, CDR2 FQNNGV. V lost 5 bases and J lost 5; bases outside the gene matches: 17. CDR3 region: CASSRRRTRLRAETQYF. CDR3 in DNA: TGTGCCAGCAGCCGCAGACGGACTAGGCTCCGTGCGGAGACCCAGTACTTC.

The chain joins TRBV30 to TRBJ2-7; D may be TRBD1 (5 bases). CDR1 and CDR2 (germline): GTSNPN, SVGIG (reference sequence). This CDR3 contains 14 residues. V was pared by 2 bases and J by 6 bases, with 17 bases between. For the CDR3, the DNA is TGTGCCTGGAGTTATGGGTCAGGGTCGGGCGAGCAGTACTTC. It codes for CAWSYGSGSGEQYF.

CDR3: CASSTIGDTEAFF. The DNA for the CDR3 is TGTGCCAGCAGTACCATAGGGGACACTGAAGCTTTCTTT. The chain couples TRBV6-5 to TRBJ1-1; D might be TRBD1 (5 bases). The germline V gene has CDR1 MNHEY and CDR2 SVGAGI. The V end lost 5 bases, the J end lost 3 bases, and 10 bases lay between the germline ends. The CDR3 spans 13 residues.

This chain uses TRBV4-2 with TRBJ1-5; no reliable D call. V lost 6 bases and J lost 1, with 10 bases in between. The CDR3 runs to 14 residues. CDR1 is LGHNA and CDR2 is YNFKEQ in the germline V gene. CDR3 region: CASSQFRSNQPQHF. Written as DNA, the CDR3 is TGTGCCAGCAGTCAATTCCGGAGCAATCAGCCCCAGCATTTT.

This chain connects TRBV7-6 to TRBJ1-2; 8 positions match TRBD1. The J segment lost 7 bases and the V segment lost 5 bases, leaving 6 bases of the junction unmatched. Germline V CDR1 and CDR2: SGHVS, FNYEAQ. The CDR3 consists of 13 residues. The CDR3 is CASSLTGGGGYTF. The CDR3 DNA sequence: TGTGCCAGCAGCCTCACAGGGGGAGGTGGCTACACCTTC.

CDR3 sequence reads: CASSQPLSLRQGGGYTF. As DNA, the CDR3 is TGCGCCAGCAGCCAACCACTCTCCCTTAGGCAGGGTGGTGGCTACACCTTC. The chain carries TRBV4-1 and TRBJ1-2, with a weak D call TRBD1 (5 bases). The CDR3 is 17 residues long. Looked up from germline, CDR1 is MGHRA and CDR2 is YSYEKL. The ends were cut back, 2 bases at V and 7 bases at J, with 23 bases in the middle.

This clone was observed once. The chain has TRBV15 and TRBJ1-1; TRBD1 matches at 9 bases. Germline V gene lookup returns CDR1 LNHNV and CDR2 YYDKDF (reference sequence). CDR3 size: 19 residues. The J segment lost 0 bases and the V segment lost 0 bases, leaving 11 bases of the junction unmatched. DNA of the CDR3: TGTGCCACCAGCAGAGATGGGAGAGGGACAGGGTCTATGAACACTGAAGCTTTCTTT. This sequence encodes CATSRDGRGTGSMNTEAFF.

The chain is built from TRBV2 and TRBJ1-1, with D possibly TRBD1 on 5 matching bases. CDR3 length: 16 amino acids. Germline V CDR1 and CDR2: SNHLY, FYNNEI. With 6 bases removed from V and 0 bases from J, the gap between germline ends came to 17 bases. This chain's CDR3 is CASRTGTANMNTEAFF. The CDR3 nucleotides read TGTGCCAGCAGGACCGGGACGGCAAACATGAACACTGAAGCTTTCTTT.

The chain carries TRBV15 and TRBJ2-1; no firm D call. This CDR3 has 13 amino acids. V lost 5 bases and J 9 bases, leaving 14 bases between the germline ends. CDR1 and CDR2 (germline): LNHNV, YYDKDF (reference sequence). CDR3 in amino acids: CATSVGPTGEQFF. Written as DNA, the CDR3 is TGTGCCACCAGCGTGGGTCCAACGGGTGAGCAGTTCTTC.

This clone was seen once. The rearrangement uses TRBV7-9 and TRBJ2-7; 8 nucleotides align to TRBD1. CDR3 length: 15 residues. The V and J ends lost 6 bases and 1 base, in that order; junction bases with no gene match: 8. Germline V gives CDR1 SEHNR, CDR2 FQNEAQ (reference sequence). The CDR3 protein is CASSSGQGLSYEQYF. CDR3 in DNA: TGTGCCAGCAGTTCCGGACAGGGTTTGTCCTACGAGCAGTACTTC.

This chain uses TRBV5-1 with TRBJ1-1; D unresolved. The CDR3 runs 14 residues. The V end lost 1 base, the J end lost 4 bases, and 11 bases lay between the germline ends. The germline CDR1 and CDR2 sequences are SGHRS and YFSETQ. CDR3 sequence: CASSLRPGATEAFF. CDR3 coding DNA: TGCGCCAGCAGCTTGCGTCCAGGAGCCACTGAAGCTTTCTTT.

The chain uses TRBV2 and TRBJ2-2, with D perhaps being TRBD1 or TRBD2 (5 bases each). The CDR3 length is 14 residues. Germline CDR1 SNHLY, CDR2 FYNNEI. V lost 3 bases, J lost 4 bases, and 9 bases lay in between. DNA for the CDR3: TGTGCCAGCAGTGAGGGGGTCGTCACCGGGGAGCTGTTTTTT. Translated: CASSEGVVTGELFF.

The chain carries TRBV30 and TRBJ2-6; D is undetermined. The V gene's germline CDR1 is GTSNPN and CDR2 SVGIG (reference sequence). The CDR3 is 14 residues long. The V end was cut by 4 bases, the J end by 5 bases, with 12 bases between. The DNA of the CDR3 is TGTGCCTGGAACCCCCCGGGTTGGGCCAACGTCCTGACTTTC. Translated, it gives CAWNPPGWANVLTF.

The rearrangement uses TRBV7-9 and TRBJ1-1, with TRBD1 identical over 7 bases. Trimming took 5 bases from V and 4 from J; bases not matched to a gene: 7. Germline V gene data show CDR1 as SEHNR and CDR2 as FQNEAQ (reference sequence). The CDR3 sequence is 14 residues long. In DNA form, the CDR3 reads TGTGCCAGCAGCCCCAGGGGGGGTGGCACTGAAGCTTTCTTT. It is translated as CASSPRGGGTEAFF.

The gene calls are TRBV7-9 and TRBJ1-4; D gene uncertain. Germline CDR1 is SEHNR and CDR2 is FQNEAQ (reference sequence). This CDR3 contains 16 residues. Trimming left V 0 bases short and J 4 bases short, with 12 bases between. CDR3 nucleotide sequence: TGTGCCAGCAGCTTAGCGTTAGCCAGCATTAATGAAAAACTGTTTTTT. Its translation: CASSLALASINEKLFF.